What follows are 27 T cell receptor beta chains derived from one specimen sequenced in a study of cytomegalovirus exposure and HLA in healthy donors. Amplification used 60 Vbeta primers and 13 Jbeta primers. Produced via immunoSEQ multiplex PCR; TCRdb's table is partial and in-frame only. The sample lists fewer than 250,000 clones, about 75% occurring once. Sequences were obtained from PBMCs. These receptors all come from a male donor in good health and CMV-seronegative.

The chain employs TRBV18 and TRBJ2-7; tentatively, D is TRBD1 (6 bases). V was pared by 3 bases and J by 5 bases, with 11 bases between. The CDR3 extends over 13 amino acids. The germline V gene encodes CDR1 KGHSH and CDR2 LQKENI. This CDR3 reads CASSPSGTNEQYF. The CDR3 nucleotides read TGTGCCAGCTCACCGTCCGGGACAAACGAGCAGTACTTC.

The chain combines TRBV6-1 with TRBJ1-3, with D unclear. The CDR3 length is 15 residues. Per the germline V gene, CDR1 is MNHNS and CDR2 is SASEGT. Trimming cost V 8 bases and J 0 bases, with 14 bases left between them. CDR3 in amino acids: CASLGQTYSGNTIYF. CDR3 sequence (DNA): TGTGCCAGCTTGGGCCAGACATACTCTGGAAACACCATATATTTT.

The CDR3 sequence is CAGGAADNQPQHF. CDR3 sequence (DNA): TGTGCCGGGGGGGCGGCCGACAATCAGCCCCAGCATTTT. The rearrangement joins TRBV2 to TRBJ1-5; D is perhaps TRBD1 (6 bases). Trimming shortened V by 11 bases and J by 3 bases, and 14 bases separated the two germline ends. The CDR3 length is 13 residues. Germline V gene sequence: CDR1 SNHLY, CDR2 FYNNEI.

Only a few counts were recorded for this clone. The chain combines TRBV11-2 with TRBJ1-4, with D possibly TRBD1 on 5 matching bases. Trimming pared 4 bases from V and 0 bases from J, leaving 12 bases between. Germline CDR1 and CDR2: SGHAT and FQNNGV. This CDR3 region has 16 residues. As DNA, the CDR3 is TGTGCCAGCAGCTACGACAGTCGTGCAACTAATGAAAAACTGTTTTTT. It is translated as CASSYDSRATNEKLFF.

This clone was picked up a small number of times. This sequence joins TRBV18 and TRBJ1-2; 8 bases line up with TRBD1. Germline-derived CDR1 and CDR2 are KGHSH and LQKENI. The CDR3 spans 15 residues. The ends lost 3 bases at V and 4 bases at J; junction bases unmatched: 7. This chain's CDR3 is CASSPGQGNSYGYTF. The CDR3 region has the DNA TGTGCCAGCTCACCCGGACAGGGAAATTCCTATGGCTACACCTTC.

The CDR3 DNA reads as TGCGCCAGCAGCCCCTCGACAGGGCCCAATCAGCCCCAGCATTTT. Its translation is CASSPSTGPNQPQHF. The genes are TRBV5-1 and TRBJ1-5, with 7 bases matching TRBD1. Germline V gene sequence: CDR1 SGHRS, CDR2 YFSETQ. The CDR3 has 15 residues. Unmatched junction bases numbered 7, after V lost 4 bases and J lost 3 bases.

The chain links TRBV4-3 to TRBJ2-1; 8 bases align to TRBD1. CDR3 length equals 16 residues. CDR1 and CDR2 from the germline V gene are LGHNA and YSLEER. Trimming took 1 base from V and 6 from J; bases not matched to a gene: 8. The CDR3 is CASSQGPGQASNEQFF. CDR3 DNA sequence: TGCGCCAGCAGCCAAGGGCCGGGACAGGCAAGCAATGAGCAGTTCTTC.

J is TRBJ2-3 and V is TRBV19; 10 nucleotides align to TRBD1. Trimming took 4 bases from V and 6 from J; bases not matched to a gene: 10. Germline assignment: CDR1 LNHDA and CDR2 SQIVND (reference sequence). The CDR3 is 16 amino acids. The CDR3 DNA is TGTGCCAGTAGTACCGCGGGACAGGGGAATCTCGATACGCAGTATTTT. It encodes CASSTAGQGNLDTQYF.

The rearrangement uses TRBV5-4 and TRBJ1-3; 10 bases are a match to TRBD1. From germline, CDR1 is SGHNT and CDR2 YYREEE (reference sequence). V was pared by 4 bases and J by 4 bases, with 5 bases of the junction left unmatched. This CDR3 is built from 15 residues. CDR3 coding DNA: TGTGCCAGCAGCCCCGACAGGGGGCTGGGAAACACCATATATTTT. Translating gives CASSPDRGLGNTIYF. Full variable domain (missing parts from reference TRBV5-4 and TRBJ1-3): ETGVTQSPTHLIKTRGQQVTLRCSSQSGHNTVSWYQQALGQGPQFIFQYYREEENGRGNFPPRFSGLQFPNYSSELNVNALELDDSALYLCASSPDRGLGNTIYFGEGSWLTVV.

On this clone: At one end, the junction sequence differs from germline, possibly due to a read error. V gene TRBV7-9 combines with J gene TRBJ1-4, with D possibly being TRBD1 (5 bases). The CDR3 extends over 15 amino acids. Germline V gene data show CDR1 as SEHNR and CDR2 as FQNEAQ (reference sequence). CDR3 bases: TGTTCCAGCAGCTTAGGAGACAGCCGTAATGAAAAACTGTTTTTT. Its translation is CSSSLGDSRNEKLFF.

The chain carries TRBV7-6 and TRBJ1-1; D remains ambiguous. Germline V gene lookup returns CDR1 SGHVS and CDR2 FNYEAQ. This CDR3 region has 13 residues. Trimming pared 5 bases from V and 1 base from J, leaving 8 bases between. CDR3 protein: CASSQESNTEAFF. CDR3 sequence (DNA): TGTGCCAGCAGCCAGGAATCGAACACTGAAGCTTTCTTT.

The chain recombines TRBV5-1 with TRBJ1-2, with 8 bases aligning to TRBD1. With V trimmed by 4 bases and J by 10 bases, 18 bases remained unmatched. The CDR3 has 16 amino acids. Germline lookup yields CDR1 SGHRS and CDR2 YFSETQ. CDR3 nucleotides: TGCGCCAGCAGCCTCGCGACAGGGGCAGGAGTACGTCCCTACACCTTC. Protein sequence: CASSLATGAGVRPYTF.

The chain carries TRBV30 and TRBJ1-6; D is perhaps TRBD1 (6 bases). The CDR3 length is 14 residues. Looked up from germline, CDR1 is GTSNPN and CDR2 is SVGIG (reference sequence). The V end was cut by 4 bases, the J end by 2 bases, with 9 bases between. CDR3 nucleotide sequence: TGTGCCTGGACACAGGGAACCTATAATTCACCCCTCCACTTT. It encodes CAWTQGTYNSPLHF.

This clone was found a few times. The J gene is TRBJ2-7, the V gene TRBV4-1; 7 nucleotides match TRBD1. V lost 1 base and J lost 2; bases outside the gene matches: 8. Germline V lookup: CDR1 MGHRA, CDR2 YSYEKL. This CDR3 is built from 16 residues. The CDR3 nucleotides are TGCGCCAGCAGCCAAGCAAGTGACAGGGTAACCTACGAGCAGTACTTC. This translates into CASSQASDRVTYEQYF.

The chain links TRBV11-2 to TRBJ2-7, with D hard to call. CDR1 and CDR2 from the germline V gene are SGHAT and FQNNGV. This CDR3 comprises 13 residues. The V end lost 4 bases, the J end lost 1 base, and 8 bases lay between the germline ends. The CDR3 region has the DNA TGTGCCAGCAGCTCGTTAGTGTCCTACGAGCAGTACTTC. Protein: CASSSLVSYEQYF.

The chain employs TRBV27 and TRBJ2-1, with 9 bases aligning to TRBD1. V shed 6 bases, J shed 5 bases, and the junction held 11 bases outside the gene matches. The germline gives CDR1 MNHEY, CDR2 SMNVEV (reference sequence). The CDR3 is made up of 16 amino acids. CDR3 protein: CASSRTGDPFDNEQFF. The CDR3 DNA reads TGTGCCAGCAGCCGGACAGGGGATCCCTTTGACAATGAGCAGTTCTTC.

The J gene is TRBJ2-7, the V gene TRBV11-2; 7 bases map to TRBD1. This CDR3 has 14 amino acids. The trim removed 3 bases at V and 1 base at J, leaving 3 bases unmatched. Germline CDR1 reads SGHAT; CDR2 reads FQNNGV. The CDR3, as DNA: TGTGCCAGCAGCTTTGAACAGGGGTCCTACGAGCAGTACTTC. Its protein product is CASSFEQGSYEQYF.

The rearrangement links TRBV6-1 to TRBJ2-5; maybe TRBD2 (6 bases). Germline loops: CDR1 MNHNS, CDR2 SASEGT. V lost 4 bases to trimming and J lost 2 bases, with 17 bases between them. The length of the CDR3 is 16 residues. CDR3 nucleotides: TGTGCCAGCAGTGCCAACCCGGGGGTGAGACAAGAGACCCAGTACTTC. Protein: CASSANPGVRQETQYF.

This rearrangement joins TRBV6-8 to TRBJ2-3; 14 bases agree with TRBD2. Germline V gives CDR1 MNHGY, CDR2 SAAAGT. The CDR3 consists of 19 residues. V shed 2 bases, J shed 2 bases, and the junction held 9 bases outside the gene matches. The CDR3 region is CASSYPTSGGAWDTDTQYF. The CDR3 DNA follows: TGTGCCAGCAGTTACCCGACTAGCGGGGGGGCCTGGGACACAGATACGCAGTATTTT.

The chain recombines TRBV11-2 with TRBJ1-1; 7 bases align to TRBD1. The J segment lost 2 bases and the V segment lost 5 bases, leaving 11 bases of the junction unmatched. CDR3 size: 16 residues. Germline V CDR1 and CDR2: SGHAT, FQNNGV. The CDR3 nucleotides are TGTGCCAGCAGCCTCCACAGGGGAGGATCCAACACTGAAGCTTTCTTT. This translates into CASSLHRGGSNTEAFF.

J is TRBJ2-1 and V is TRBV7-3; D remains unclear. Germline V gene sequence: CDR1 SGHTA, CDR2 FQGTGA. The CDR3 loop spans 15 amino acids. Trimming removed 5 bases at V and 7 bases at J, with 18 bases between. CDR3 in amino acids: CASSPLEWSSNEQFF. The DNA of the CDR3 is TGTGCCAGCAGCCCCCTGGAATGGAGTTCAAATGAGCAGTTCTTC.

The CDR3 DNA follows: TGTGCCACCAGTGGTAGGGGTAAGCCCCAGCATTTT. Protein product: CATSGRGKPQHF. The gene calls are TRBV15 and TRBJ1-5, with D perhaps matching TRBD1 (5 bases). The CDR3 is made up of 12 amino acids. Germline CDR1 reads LNHNV; CDR2 reads YYDKDF (reference sequence). The V and J ends lost 6 bases and 8 bases respectively, with 11 bases between them. The whole variable domain, filled in from reference TRBV15 and TRBJ1-5, reads DAMVIQNPRYQVTQFGKPVTLSCSQTLNHNVMYWYQQKSSQAPKLLFHYYDKDFNNEADTPDNFQSRRPNTSFCFLDIRSPGLGDTAMYLCATSGRGKPQHFGDGTRLSIL.

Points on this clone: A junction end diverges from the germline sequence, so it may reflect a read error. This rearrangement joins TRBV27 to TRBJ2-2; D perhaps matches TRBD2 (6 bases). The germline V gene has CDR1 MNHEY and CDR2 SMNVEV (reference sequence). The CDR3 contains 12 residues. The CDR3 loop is CASSLGTGGLFF. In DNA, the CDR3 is TGTGCCAGCAGTCTCGGAACCGGGGGGCTGTTTTTT.

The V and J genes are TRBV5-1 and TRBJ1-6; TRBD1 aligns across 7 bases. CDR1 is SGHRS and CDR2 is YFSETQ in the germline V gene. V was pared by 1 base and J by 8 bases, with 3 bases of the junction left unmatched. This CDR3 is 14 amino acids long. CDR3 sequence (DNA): TGCGCCAGCAGCTTGATAACAGGGGATTCACCCCTCCACTTT. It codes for CASSLITGDSPLHF.

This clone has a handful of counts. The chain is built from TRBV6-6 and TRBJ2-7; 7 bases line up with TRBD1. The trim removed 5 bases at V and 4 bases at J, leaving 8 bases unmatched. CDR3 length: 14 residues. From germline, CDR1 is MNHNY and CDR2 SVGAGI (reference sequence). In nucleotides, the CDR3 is TGTGCCAGCAGTCCTGGACCGGACAGGTACGAGCAGTACTTC. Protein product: CASSPGPDRYEQYF.

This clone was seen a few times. The CDR3 nucleotides are TGCGCCAGCAGCTTGATGGCAGGGGACACCGGGGAGCTGTTTTTT. Its translation: CASSLMAGDTGELFF. The gene calls are TRBV5-1 and TRBJ2-2, with a weak D call TRBD1 (6 bases). Per the germline V gene, CDR1 is SGHRS and CDR2 is YFSETQ. V was trimmed by 1 base and J by 3 bases, leaving 10 bases between them. The CDR3 is 15 amino acids.

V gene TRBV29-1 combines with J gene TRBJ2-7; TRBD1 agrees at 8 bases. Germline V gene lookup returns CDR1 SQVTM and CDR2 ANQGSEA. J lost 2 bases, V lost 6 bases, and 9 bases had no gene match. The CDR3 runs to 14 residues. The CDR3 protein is CSVLGRGLTYEQYF. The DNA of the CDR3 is TGCAGCGTCCTAGGCAGGGGGCTTACCTACGAGCAGTACTTC.